These T cell receptor beta chains were read from a single sample in a study of OX40 agonist ivuxolimab in advanced cancers. Clones were sequenced by immunoSEQ multiplex PCR, and TCRdb holds only the in-frame ones, with some missing. The profile shows about 45,000 clones, approximately 84% of them singletons. The sequencing here drew on CD4+ or CD8+ T cells sorted from blood, taken in a trial of the OX40 agonist ivuxolimab. These receptors were collected from an adult with an advanced solid tumor such as melanoma, head and neck, liver or kidney cancer. Both conserved end residues are part of each CDR3. Fields, in order: D gene, V gene, clone size, CDR3 length, J gene, CDR3 protein, CDR3 DNA. The D gene is left open where the match is weak. Clone size is given for some rows only: seen once, a few or many times, or a class if the clone is expanded.

-	TRBV7-6	-	16	TRBJ2-1	CASSLARDSAYNEQFF	TGTGCCAGCAGCTTAGCGAGGGACTCGGCCTACAATGAGCAGTTCTTC
-	TRBV27	-	11	TRBJ2-7	CASSSGIEQYF	TGTGCCAGCAGTTCAGGGATCGAGCAGTACTTC
TRBD1	TRBV25-1	few	15	TRBJ2-5	CASSATGGWQETQYF	TGTGCCAGCAGTGCGACAGGGGGCTGGCAAGAGACCCAGTACTTC
-	TRBV5-5	-	13	TRBJ2-1	CASSLDDLDEQFF	TGTGCCAGCAGCTTGGACGATTTAGATGAGCAGTTCTTC
TRBD1	TRBV28	-	15	TRBJ2-7	CASSSSDRGRYEQYF	TGTGCCAGCAGTTCCTCGGACAGGGGGCGTTACGAGCAGTACTTC
-	TRBV27	-	13	TRBJ1-1	CASSLQVGTEAFF	TGTGCCAGCAGTCTCCAGGTAGGCACTGAAGCTTTCTTT
-	TRBV6-5	-	14	TRBJ2-7	CASSYTGPSYEQYF	TGTGCCAGCAGTTACACGGGACCTAGCTACGAGCAGTACTTC
-	TRBV7-3	-	14	TRBJ1-2	CASSLALAAYGYTF	TGTGCCAGCAGCTTAGCGCTGGCAGCCTATGGCTACACCTTC
-	TRBV6-6	-	14	TRBJ1-5	CASSYSPDGQPQHF	TGTGCCAGCAGTTACTCCCCAGATGGTCAGCCCCAGCATTTT
-	TRBV4-1	-	14	TRBJ1-4	CAGSPTATNEKLFF	TGCGCCGGCAGCCCCACCGCAACTAATGAAAAACTGTTTTTT
TRBD1	TRBV7-9	-	15	TRBJ2-7	CASSLEGTGTYEQYF	TGTGCCAGCAGCTTAGAAGGGACAGGTACCTACGAGCAGTACTTC
-	TRBV13	-	14	TRBJ1-3	CASSLGPAGNTIYF	TGTGCCAGCAGCTTAGGGCCAGCTGGAAACACCATATATTTT
-	TRBV7-9	-	15	TRBJ1-1	CASSPPNKDGTDAFF	TGTGCCAGCAGCCCCCCGAATAAGGACGGAACTGACGCTTTCTTT
TRBD2	TRBV7-2	-	17	TRBJ2-7	CASSRPPGAGDSYEQYF	TGTGCCAGCAGCCGCCCTCCGGGAGCGGGAGACTCCTACGAGCAGTACTTC
-	TRBV27	-	13	TRBJ2-7	CASSIGYGYEQYF	TGTGCCAGCAGCATAGGGTATGGCTACGAGCAGTACTTC
-	TRBV19	-	15	TRBJ1-3	CASSITLGSEDTIYF	TGTGCCAGTAGTATAACTCTGGGTTCGGAGGACACCATATATTTT
TRBD1	TRBV15	-	14	TRBJ1-4	CATSRDRQGEKLFF	TGTGCCACCAGCAGAGATCGACAGGGAGAAAAACTGTTTTTT
-	TRBV28	-	11	TRBJ2-5	CASSLLETQYF	TGTGCCAGCAGTTTATTGGAGACCCAGTACTTC
-	TRBV7-9	few	12	TRBJ1-1	CASSLSGAEAFF	TGTGCCAGCAGCTTATCAGGGGCCGAAGCTTTCTTT
-	TRBV5-1	-	15	TRBJ2-5	CASSLLAARQETQYF	TGCGCCAGCAGCTTGTTGGCTGCCCGACAAGAGACCCAGTACTTC
TRBD2	TRBV27	once	15	TRBJ2-7	CASSYTAGGRYEQYF	TGTGCCAGCAGTTATACGGCGGGAGGGCGTTACGAGCAGTACTTC
-	TRBV28	-	14	TRBJ1-3	CASSLWRGGNTIYF	TGTGCCAGCAGTTTATGGCGTGGAGGAAACACCATATATTTT
TRBD2	TRBV7-9	-	15	TRBJ2-2	CASRDLAGGPGELFF	TGTGCCAGCAGGGATCTAGCGGGAGGGCCCGGGGAGCTGTTTTTT
-	TRBV28	-	13	TRBJ2-7	CASSLVGGVEQYF	TGTGCCAGCAGTTTAGTAGGGGGGGTCGAGCAGTACTTC
TRBD1	TRBV5-1	-	15	TRBJ1-4	CASSLYRDSDEKLFF	TGCGCCAGCAGCCTGTACCGGGACAGTGACGAAAAACTGTTTTTT
-	TRBV5-5	-	15	TRBJ2-5	CASSFFLGSQETQYF	TGTGCCAGCAGCTTTTTCCTTGGCAGCCAAGAGACCCAGTACTTC
TRBD1	TRBV6-1	-	13	TRBJ2-1	CASSYRDSNEQFF	TGTGCCAGCAGCTACCGGGACAGCAATGAGCAGTTCTTC
-	TRBV2	-	13	TRBJ1-4	CASRKRLDEKLFF	TGTGCCAGCCGAAAGCGGTTGGATGAAAAACTGTTTTTT
TRBD2	TRBV19	-	15	TRBJ2-7	CASSGRLAGGPVQYF	TGTGCCAGTAGTGGGCGACTAGCGGGGGGGCCTGTGCAGTACTTC
-	TRBV2	-	10	TRBJ2-7	CASSAGWKYF	TGTGCCAGCAGTGCGGGGTGGAAGTACTTC
TRBD1	TRBV30	-	13	TRBJ1-2	CAFKTGGNYGYTF	TGTGCCTTCAAGACAGGGGGGAACTATGGCTACACCTTC
TRBD1	TRBV6-1	-	13	TRBJ2-1	CASSVTGSPGGFF	TGTGCCAGCAGTGTCACCGGGAGCCCAGGGGGCTTCTTC
-	TRBV2	-	15	TRBJ1-1	CASSAYQGFDTEAFF	TGTGCCAGCAGTGCGTACCAGGGGTTTGACACTGAAGCTTTCTTT
TRBD2	TRBV4-2	-	17	TRBJ2-5	CASSQDLAGQFQETQYF	TGTGCCAGCAGCCAAGATCTAGCGGGACAATTCCAAGAGACCCAGTACTTC
-	TRBV28	-	16	TRBJ1-4	CASSFTPLNRDEKLFF	TGTGCCAGCAGTTTTACCCCCCTGAACAGGGATGAAAAACTGTTTTTT
TRBD2	TRBV6-1	-	16	TRBJ2-7	CASSVRLAGAHYEQYF	TGTGCCAGCAGTGTTCGACTAGCGGGAGCGCACTACGAGCAGTACTTC
TRBD1	TRBV28	few	15	TRBJ1-1	CASSFRGTMNTEAFF	TGTGCCAGCAGTTTCAGGGGGACAATGAACACTGAAGCTTTCTTT
-	TRBV29-1	-	14	TRBJ2-2	CSAPGETNTGELFF	TGCAGCGCCCCTGGGGAAACTAACACCGGGGAGCTGTTTTTT
TRBD2	TRBV4-3	-	16	TRBJ2-3	CASSQDSGGAPDTQYF	TGCGCCAGCAGCCAAGATAGCGGGGGGGCCCCAGATACGCAGTATTTT
-	TRBV4-1	-	14	TRBJ2-7	CASSQEGTPYEQYF	TGCGCCAGCAGCCAAGAGGGGACGCCCTACGAGCAGTACTTC
-	TRBV27	-	16	TRBJ2-2	CASSPLGRANTGELFF	TGTGCCAGCAGTCCCCTCGGGCGCGCGAACACCGGGGAGCTGTTTTTT
TRBD2	TRBV29-1	-	13	TRBJ2-3	CSAEAGEMDTQYF	TGCAGCGCAGAAGCGGGGGAAATGGATACGCAGTATTTT
TRBD2	TRBV29-1	-	17	TRBJ2-7	CSVEYPSGNPPLYEQYF	TGCAGCGTTGAATATCCTAGCGGGAACCCCCCTCTCTACGAGCAGTACTTC
-	TRBV7-6	-	13	TRBJ1-1	CASSLSRGAEAFF	TGTGCCAGCAGCCTTAGTCGGGGCGCTGAAGCTTTCTTT
-	TRBV7-3	-	14	TRBJ2-3	CASSLVGASDTQYF	TGTGCCAGCAGCCTCGTGGGGGCCTCAGATACGCAGTATTTT
TRBD2	TRBV9	once	15	TRBJ2-7	CASSKSGSLSYEQYF	TGTGCCAGCAGCAAGAGCGGGAGCCTCTCCTACGAGCAGTACTTC
TRBD1	TRBV27	-	14	TRBJ1-2	CASSLLGQGSGYTF	TGTGCCAGCAGTCTACTGGGACAGGGGAGCGGCTACACCTTC
TRBD1	TRBV19	-	15	TRBJ2-1	CASNLGQRRYNEQFF	TGTGCCAGTAATCTGGGACAGAGGAGATACAATGAGCAGTTCTTC
-	TRBV28	-	15	TRBJ2-1	CASSGDTSSYNEQFF	TGTGCCAGCAGCGGGGACACCAGCTCCTACAATGAGCAGTTCTTC
-	TRBV18	-	14	TRBJ2-5	CASSPLGQRETQYF	TGTGCCAGCTCACCGCTTGGACAGAGAGAGACCCAGTACTTC